This T cell receptor beta chain was sequenced for a study of vaccination and CD4 T cells after COVID-19. This clonotype was seen only once. Antigen: not known. At the Johns Hopkins FTIC core, DNA taken from cultured CD4+ T cells was sequenced by way of the Oncomine TCR Beta short-read assay. The template was genomic DNA from cultured CD4+ T cells. In TCRdb, the PCR reads were re-called with MiXCR into one record per CDR3 protein. The sample lists about 15,000 distinct CDR3 sequences, roughly 36% occurring once. Germline assignment: CDR1 WNHNN and CDR2 SYGVQD (reference sequence). The CDR3 spans 18 residues. The J segment lost 0 bases and the V segment lost 1 base, leaving 7 bases of the junction unmatched. Sample treatment: roughly ten-day PBMC culture with coronavirus spike peptide pools or control peptides (ViraFEST assay).

The rearrangement uses TRBV10-1 and TRBJ2-3; 10 bases map to TRBD2. The sequencing sample was made of cultured CD4+ T cells from blood. This TCR came from a human donor with COVID-19. The CDR3, as DNA: TGCGCCAGCAGTGAGTGGGTAGCGGGGGGCCTTAGCACAGATACGCAGTATTTT. Its translation: CASSEWVAGGLSTDTQYF.